Following are 14 T cell receptor beta chains from one sample sequenced in a study of blood T cell repertoires in COVID-19. The data were produced by immunoSEQ multiplex PCR, yet TCRdb's version contains in-frame clones alone and is incomplete. The repertoire consists of approximately 140,000 clones, with 84% occurring once and the leading ten covering approximately 6.6%. Sequenced sample: peripheral blood. The receptors were gathered from a human donor in a cohort sampled during active COVID-19.

The J gene is TRBJ2-1, the V gene TRBV20-1; possible D gene TRBD2, 5 bases. The CDR3 length is 14 residues. Germline CDR1 reads DFQATT; CDR2 reads SNEGSKA (reference sequence). Trimming removed 3 bases at V and 0 bases at J, with 9 bases between. CDR3 loop: CSASLRDSYNEQFF. The CDR3 DNA reads as TGCAGTGCTAGTCTCCGGGACTCCTACAATGAGCAGTTCTTC.

This clone was seen more than once but under ten times. The V and J genes are TRBV6-2 or TRBV6-3 and TRBJ2-7, with 9 positions matching TRBD2. The ends lost 0 bases at V and 3 bases at J; junction bases unmatched: 6. The CDR3 loop spans 16 amino acids. The germline CDR1 and CDR2 sequences are MNHEY and SVGEGT. The CDR3 region has the DNA TGTGCCAGCAGTTACTCGGCTAGCGGGGTAGTCTACGAGCAGTACTTC. Translation gives CASSYSASGVVYEQYF.

The chain couples TRBV18 to TRBJ1-1, with D unresolved. The CDR3 contains 16 residues. V lost 6 bases to trimming and J lost 3 bases, with 20 bases between them. CDR1 is KGHSH, CDR2 LQKENI, per germline. The CDR3 sequence is CASSQLSLAEDTEAFF. In DNA form, the CDR3 reads TGTGCCAGCTCGCAGCTGTCCCTCGCAGAGGACACTGAAGCTTTCTTT.

The chain has TRBV27 and TRBJ2-1, with D tentatively TRBD2 (6 bases). The CDR3 extends over 15 amino acids. V dropped 5 bases and J dropped 0 bases, with 11 bases sitting between them. The germline gives CDR1 MNHEY, CDR2 SMNVEV (reference sequence). CDR3 protein: CASSPRGSSYNEQFF. In DNA form, the CDR3 reads TGTGCCAGCAGTCCTCGGGGGAGCTCCTACAATGAGCAGTTCTTC.

This chain links TRBV27 with TRBJ1-6; D gene uncertain. Per germline, CDR1 MNHEY and CDR2 SMNVEV (reference sequence). The V gene lost 7 bases and the J gene lost 2 bases, with 9 bases spanning the gap. CDR3 length: 14 residues. CDR3 coding DNA: TGTGCCAGCACTCCCGGGACCTATAATTCACCCCTCCACTTT. Protein product: CASTPGTYNSPLHF.

The chain combines TRBV29-1 with TRBJ1-1; a possible D gene is TRBD1 (5 bases). This CDR3 contains 10 residues. Germline V gene sequence: CDR1 SQVTM, CDR2 ANQGSEA. The V end was cut by 2 bases, the J end by 7 bases, with 5 bases between. CDR3 amino acids: CSVERGEAFF. DNA for the CDR3: TGCAGCGTTGAAAGGGGTGAAGCTTTCTTT.

A single count supports this clone. The V call is TRBV28, the J call TRBJ2-1; maybe TRBD2 (5 bases). The CDR3 loop spans 14 amino acids. V was trimmed by 6 bases and J by 0 bases, leaving 9 bases between them. CDR1 is MDHEN, CDR2 SYDVKM, per germline. For the CDR3, the DNA is TGTGCCAGCAGGAGGGTGGGCTCCTACAATGAGCAGTTCTTC. This codes for CASRRVGSYNEQFF.

The rearrangement uses TRBV3-1 (or the pseudogene TRBV3-2) and TRBJ2-7; 9 bases are a match to TRBD1. After removal of 9 bases from V and 4 bases from J, the junction contained 7 bases not matched to a gene. The CDR3 has 13 amino acids. Per germline, CDR1 LGHDT and CDR2 YNNKEL (reference sequence). The CDR3 region has the DNA TGTGCCAGTCGGAGGACAGGGGCTTACGAGCAGTACTTC. Translated: CASRRTGAYEQYF.

In nucleotides, the CDR3 is TGTGCCAGCAGCCTTCCTAGCGCAGATACGCAGTATTTT. Translated: CASSLPSADTQYF. The J gene is TRBJ2-3, the V gene TRBV4-2, with D perhaps matching TRBD2 (6 bases). V was cut by 4 bases and J by 4 bases, with 9 bases left in between. Germline lookup yields CDR1 LGHNA and CDR2 YNFKEQ. The CDR3 totals 13 residues.

This clone was observed a handful of times. The chain joins TRBV10-1 to TRBJ1-2, with 7 bases that match TRBD1. The CDR3 extends over 14 amino acids. Germline trimming cut 4 bases from V and 8 bases from J; bases unmatched to any gene: 10. CDR1 is WNHNN, CDR2 SYGVQD, per germline (reference sequence). The CDR3 reads CASSVQGDSIGYTF. CDR3 coding DNA: TGCGCCAGCAGTGTGCAGGGGGATTCAATCGGCTACACCTTC.

The rearrangement links TRBV12-5 to TRBJ1-1; D perhaps matches TRBD1 (5 bases). The CDR3 covers 13 residues. Germline CDR1 LGHNT, CDR2 FRNRAP. With 1 base removed from V and 4 bases from J, the gap between germline ends came to 7 bases. The CDR3 sequence: CASGLGGGTEAFF. The CDR3 DNA reads as TGTGCTAGTGGTTTGGGCGGGGGCACTGAAGCTTTCTTT. The whole variable domain, filled in from reference TRBV12-5 and TRBJ1-1, reads DARVTQTPRHKVTEMGQEVTMRCQPILGHNTVFWYRQTMMQGLELLAYFRNRAPLDDSGMPKDRFSAEMPDATLATLKIQPSEPRDSAVYFCASGLGGGTEAFFGQGTRLTVV.

V gene TRBV24-1 combines with J gene TRBJ2-5, with 7 bases that match TRBD1. V lost 4 bases, J lost 4 bases, and 5 bases stayed unmatched. The CDR3 contains 14 residues. The germline V gene has CDR1 KGHDR and CDR2 SFDVKD. CDR3 amino acids: CATSEGDSLETQYF. The CDR3 nucleotides are TGTGCCACCAGTGAGGGGGACAGCTTAGAGACCCAGTACTTC.

This rearrangement joins TRBV3-1 (or the pseudogene TRBV3-2) to TRBJ2-5; 9 nucleotides line up with TRBD2. Losses at the gene ends were 1 base for V and 2 bases for J; bases not matched to a gene: 2. Germline lookup yields CDR1 LGHDT and CDR2 YNNKEL (reference sequence). The CDR3 sequence is 15 residues long. Here the CDR3 DNA reads TGTGCCAGCAGCCAAGGACTAGCGGTACAAGAGACCCAGTACTTC. It translates to CASSQGLAVQETQYF.

V gene TRBV5-1 combines with J gene TRBJ2-5, with D perhaps TRBD2 (7 bases). Germline V gives CDR1 SGHRS, CDR2 YFSETQ. V was clipped by 6 bases and J by 5 bases, with 20 bases between them. This CDR3 contains 15 residues. CDR3 sequence (DNA): TGCGCCAGCACTTCCGGAGGGGGGGGCCACGAGACCCAGTACTTC. The encoded protein is CASTSGGGGHETQYF.